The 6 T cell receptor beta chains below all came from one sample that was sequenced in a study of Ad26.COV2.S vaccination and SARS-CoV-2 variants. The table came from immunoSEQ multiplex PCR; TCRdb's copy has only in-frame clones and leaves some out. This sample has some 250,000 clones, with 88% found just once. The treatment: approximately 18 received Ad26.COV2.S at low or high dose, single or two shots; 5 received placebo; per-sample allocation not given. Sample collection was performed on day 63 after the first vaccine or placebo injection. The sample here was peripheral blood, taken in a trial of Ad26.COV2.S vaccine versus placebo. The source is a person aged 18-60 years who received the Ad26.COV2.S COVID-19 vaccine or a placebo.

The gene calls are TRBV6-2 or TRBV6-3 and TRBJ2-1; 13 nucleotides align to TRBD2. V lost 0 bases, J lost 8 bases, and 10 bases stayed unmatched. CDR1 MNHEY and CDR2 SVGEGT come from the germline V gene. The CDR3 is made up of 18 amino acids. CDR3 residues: CASSYSSRGTSGTHEQFF. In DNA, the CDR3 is TGTGCCAGCAGTTACTCGAGCCGAGGGACTAGCGGGACCCATGAGCAGTTCTTC.

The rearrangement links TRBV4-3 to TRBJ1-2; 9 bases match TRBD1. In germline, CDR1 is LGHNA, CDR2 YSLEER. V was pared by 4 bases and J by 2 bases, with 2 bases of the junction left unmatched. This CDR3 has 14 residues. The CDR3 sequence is CASSRGTGNYGYTF. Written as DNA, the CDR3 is TGCGCCAGCAGCCGAGGGACAGGGAACTATGGCTACACCTTC.

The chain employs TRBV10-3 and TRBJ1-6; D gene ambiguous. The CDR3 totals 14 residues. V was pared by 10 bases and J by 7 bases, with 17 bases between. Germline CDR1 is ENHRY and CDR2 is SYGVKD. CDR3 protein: CATSFSAENSPLHF. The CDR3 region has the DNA TGTGCCACTTCCTTTTCGGCCGAAAATTCACCCCTCCACTTT.

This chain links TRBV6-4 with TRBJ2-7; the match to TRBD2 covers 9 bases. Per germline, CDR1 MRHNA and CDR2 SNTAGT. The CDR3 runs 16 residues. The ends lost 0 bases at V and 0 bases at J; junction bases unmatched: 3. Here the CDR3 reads CASSDSRSGGSYEQYF. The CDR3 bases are TGTGCCAGCAGTGACTCGCGTAGCGGGGGCTCCTACGAGCAGTACTTC.

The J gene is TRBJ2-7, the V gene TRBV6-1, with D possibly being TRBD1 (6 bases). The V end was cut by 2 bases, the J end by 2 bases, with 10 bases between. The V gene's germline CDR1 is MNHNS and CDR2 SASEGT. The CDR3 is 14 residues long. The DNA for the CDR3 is TGTGCCAGCAGTGAACTGGGGGCTGCCTACGAGCAGTACTTC. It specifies CASSELGAAYEQYF.

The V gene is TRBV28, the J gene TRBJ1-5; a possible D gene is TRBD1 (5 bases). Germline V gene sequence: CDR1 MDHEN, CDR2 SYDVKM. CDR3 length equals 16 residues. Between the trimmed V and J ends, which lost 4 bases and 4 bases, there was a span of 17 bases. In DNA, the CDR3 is TGTGCCAGCAGTTCCTATCGGGACGGTTCAAATCAGCCCCAGCATTTT. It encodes CASSSYRDGSNQPQHF.